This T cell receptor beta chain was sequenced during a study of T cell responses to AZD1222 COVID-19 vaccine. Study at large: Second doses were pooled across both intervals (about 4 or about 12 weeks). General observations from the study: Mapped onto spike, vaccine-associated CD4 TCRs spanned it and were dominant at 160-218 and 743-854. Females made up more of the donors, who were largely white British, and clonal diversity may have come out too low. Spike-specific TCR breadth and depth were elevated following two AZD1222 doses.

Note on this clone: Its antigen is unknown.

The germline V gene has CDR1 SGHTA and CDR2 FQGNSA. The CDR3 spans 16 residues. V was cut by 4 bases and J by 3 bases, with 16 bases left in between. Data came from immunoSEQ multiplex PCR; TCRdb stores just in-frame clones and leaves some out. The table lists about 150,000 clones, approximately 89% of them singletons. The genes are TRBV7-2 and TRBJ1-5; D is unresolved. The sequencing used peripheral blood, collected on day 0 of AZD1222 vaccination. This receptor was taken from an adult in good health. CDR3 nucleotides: TGTGCCAGCAGCTCTACATCTCTTTTTCCCAATCAGCCCCAGCATTTT. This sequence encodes CASSSTSLFPNQPQHF.